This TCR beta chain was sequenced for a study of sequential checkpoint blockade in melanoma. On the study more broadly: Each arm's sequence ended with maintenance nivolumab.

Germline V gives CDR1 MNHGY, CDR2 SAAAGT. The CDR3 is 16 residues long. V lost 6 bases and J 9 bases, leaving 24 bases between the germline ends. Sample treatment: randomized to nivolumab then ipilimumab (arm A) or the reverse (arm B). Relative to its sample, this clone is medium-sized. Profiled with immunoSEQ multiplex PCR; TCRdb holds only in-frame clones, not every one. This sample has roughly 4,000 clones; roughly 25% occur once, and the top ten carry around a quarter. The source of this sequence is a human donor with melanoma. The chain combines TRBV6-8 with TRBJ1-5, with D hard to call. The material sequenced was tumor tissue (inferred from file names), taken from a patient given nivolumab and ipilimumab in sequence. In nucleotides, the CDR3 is TGTGCCAGCAGCGCTACTGGACCGCCTCGGTGGAGGCCCCAGCATTTT. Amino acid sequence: CASSATGPPRWRPQHF.